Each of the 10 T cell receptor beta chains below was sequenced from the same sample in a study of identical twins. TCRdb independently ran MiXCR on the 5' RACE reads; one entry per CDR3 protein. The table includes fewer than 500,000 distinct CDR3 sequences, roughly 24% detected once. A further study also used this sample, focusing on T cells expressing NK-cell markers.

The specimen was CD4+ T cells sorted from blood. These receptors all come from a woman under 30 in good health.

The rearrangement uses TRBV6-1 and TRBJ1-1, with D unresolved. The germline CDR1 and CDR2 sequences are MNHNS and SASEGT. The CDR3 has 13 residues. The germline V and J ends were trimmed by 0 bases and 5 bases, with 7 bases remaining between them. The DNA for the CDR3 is TGTGCCAGCAGTGAAGCGCTCTCTACTGAAGCTTTCTTT. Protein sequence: CASSEALSTEAFF.

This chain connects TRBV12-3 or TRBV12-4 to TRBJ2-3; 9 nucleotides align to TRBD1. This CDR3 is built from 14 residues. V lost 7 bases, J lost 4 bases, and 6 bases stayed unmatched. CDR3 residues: CASNTGTGSDTQYF. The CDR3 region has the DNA TGTGCCAGCAACACCGGGACAGGGTCAGATACGCAGTATTTT.

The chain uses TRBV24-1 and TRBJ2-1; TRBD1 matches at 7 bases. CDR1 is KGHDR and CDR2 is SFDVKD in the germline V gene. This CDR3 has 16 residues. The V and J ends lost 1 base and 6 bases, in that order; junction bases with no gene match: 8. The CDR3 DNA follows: TGTGCCACCAGTGATTTAAACAGGGGAGATACCAATGAGCAGTTCTTC. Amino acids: CATSDLNRGDTNEQFF.

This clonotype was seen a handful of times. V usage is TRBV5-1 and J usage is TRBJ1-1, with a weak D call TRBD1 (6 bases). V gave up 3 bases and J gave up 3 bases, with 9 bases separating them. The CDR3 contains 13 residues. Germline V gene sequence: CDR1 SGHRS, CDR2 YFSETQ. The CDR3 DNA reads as TGCGCCAGCAGCTCGCAGGGGTACACTGAAGCTTTCTTT. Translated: CASSSQGYTEAFF.

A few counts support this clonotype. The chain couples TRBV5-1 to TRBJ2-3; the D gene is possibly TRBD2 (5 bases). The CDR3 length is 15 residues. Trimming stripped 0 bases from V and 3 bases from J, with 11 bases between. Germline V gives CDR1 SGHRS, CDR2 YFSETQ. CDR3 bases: TGCGCCAGCAGCTTGGGGACCCAGCGGACAGATACGCAGTATTTT. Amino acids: CASSLGTQRTDTQYF.

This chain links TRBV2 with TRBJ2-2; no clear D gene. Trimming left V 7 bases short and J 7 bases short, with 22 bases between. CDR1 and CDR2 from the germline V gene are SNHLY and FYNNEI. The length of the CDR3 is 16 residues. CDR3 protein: CASTKGRARLGGELFF. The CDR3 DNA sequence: TGTGCCAGCACCAAGGGCCGGGCTAGGCTGGGCGGGGAGCTGTTTTTT.

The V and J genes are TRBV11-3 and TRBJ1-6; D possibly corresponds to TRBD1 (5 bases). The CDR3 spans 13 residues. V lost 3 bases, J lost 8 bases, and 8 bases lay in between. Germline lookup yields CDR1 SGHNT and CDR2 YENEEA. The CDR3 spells CASSFGTDSPLHF. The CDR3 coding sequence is TGTGCCAGCAGCTTCGGGACGGATTCACCCCTCCACTTT. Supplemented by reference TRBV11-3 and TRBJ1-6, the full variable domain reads EAGVVQSPRYKIIEKKQPVAFWCNPISGHNTLYWYLQNLGQGPELLIRYENEEAVDDSQLPKDRFSAERLKGVDSTLKIQPAELGDSAVYLCASSFGTDSPLHFGNGTRLTVT.

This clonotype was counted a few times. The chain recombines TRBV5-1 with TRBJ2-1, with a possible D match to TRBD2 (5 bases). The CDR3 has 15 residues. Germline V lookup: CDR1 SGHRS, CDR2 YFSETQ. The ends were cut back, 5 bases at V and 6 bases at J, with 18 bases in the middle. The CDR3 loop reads CASSLRVAGSNEQFF. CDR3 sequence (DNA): TGCGCCAGCAGTTTGAGGGTTGCCGGGTCCAATGAGCAGTTCTTC. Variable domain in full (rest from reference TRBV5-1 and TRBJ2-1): KAGVTQTPRYLIKTRGQQVTLSCSPISGHRSVSWYQQTPGQGLQFLFEYFSETQRNKGNFPGRFSGRQFSNSRSEMNVSTLELGDSALYLCASSLRVAGSNEQFFGPGTRLTVL.

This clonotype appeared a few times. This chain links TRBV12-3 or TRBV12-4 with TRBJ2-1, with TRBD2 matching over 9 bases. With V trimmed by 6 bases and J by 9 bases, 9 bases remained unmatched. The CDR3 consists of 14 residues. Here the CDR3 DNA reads TGTGCCAGCAGGAGGACTAGCGTTTTCGCTGAGCAGTTCTTC. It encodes CASRRTSVFAEQFF.

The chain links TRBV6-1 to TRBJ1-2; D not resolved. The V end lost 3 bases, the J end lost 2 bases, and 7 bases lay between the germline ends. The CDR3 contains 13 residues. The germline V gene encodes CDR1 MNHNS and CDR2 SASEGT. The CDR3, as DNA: TGTGCCAGCAGTGACGCCCGAAACTATGGCTACACCTTC. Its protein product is CASSDARNYGYTF.